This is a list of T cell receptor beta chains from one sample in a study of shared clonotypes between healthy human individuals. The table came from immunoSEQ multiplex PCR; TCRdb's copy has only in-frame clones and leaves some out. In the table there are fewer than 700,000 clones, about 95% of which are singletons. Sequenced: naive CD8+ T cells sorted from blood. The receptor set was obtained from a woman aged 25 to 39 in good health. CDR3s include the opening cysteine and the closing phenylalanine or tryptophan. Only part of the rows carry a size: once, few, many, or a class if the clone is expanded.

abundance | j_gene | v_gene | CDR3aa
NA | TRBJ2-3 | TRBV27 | CASSLTGGFVQYF
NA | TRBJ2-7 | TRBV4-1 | CASSPAEGSYEQYF
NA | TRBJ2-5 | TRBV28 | CASSLPDSGRQQETQYF
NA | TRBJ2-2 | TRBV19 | CASSIDWGQPGELFF
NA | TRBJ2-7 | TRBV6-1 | CASSEGVTGVYLGEQYF
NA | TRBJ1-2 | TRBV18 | CASSPSSPRQGPGDYGYTF
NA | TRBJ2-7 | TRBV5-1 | CASSGMSGVSYEQYF
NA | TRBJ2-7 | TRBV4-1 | CASSQDLRGNLNEQYF
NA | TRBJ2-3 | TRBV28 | CASSLSSSWGTDTQYF
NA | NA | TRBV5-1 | CASSVVWEGGDEQYF
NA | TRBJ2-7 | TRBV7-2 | CASSFTGGGGYEQYF
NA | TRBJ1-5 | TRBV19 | CASSSRDRGFQPQHF
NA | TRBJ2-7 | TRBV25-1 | CASTPPVSYEQYF
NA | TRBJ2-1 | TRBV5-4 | CASSGPRRVSYNEQFF
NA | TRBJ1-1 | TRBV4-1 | CASSQDASVNTEAFF
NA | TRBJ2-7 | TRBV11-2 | CASSMAGLATYEQYF
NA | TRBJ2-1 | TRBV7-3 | CASSLMDNEQFF
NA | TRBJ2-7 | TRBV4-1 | CASSQEPSNVAEQYF
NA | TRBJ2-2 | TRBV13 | CASSPRLLAGVGGELFF
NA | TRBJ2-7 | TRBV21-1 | CASSKRSRVKSYEQYF
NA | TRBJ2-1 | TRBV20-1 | CSARGTRVQFF
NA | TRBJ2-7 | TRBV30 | CAWNPGTADEQYF
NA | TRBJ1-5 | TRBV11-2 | CASRSFDRGHQPQHF
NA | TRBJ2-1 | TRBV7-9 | CASSPQGLAYNEQFF
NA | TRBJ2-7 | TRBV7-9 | CASSSGQALPYEQYF
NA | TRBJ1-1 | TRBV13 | CASSLAAAEAFF
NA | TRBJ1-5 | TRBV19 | CASSIGTGASNQPQHF
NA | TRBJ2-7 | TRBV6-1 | CASSEGRGFEQYF
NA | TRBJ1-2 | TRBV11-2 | CASSLARAGYGYTF
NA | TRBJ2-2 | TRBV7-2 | CALAAGVAANTGELFF
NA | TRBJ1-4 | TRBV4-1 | CASSQTLGQGREKLFF
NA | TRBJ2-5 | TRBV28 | CASSPRGVSGETQYF
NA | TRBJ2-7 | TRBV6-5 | CASTSGTGAHEQYF
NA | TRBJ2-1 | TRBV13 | CASSLGLAGVDEQFF
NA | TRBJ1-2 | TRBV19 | CASSGDSRYGYTF
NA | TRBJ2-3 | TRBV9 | CASSGNYTDTQYF
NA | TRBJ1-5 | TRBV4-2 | CASSPYRGNQPQHF
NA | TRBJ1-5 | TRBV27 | CASSTTGSNQPQHF
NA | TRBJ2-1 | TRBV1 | CTSSQEVYCGLAGGLGYNEQFF
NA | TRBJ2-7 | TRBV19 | CASSIDMTGEDYEQYF
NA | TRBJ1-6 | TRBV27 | CASSLSPNSPLHF
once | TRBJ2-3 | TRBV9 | CASSAGVGHPFTDTQYF
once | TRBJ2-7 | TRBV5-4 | CASSLEPGLVFDEQYF
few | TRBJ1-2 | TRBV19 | CASTLVLEGDYGYTF
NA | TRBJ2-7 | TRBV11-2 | CASRTSGAEQYF
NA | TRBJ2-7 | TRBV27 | CASGSPPNDEQYF
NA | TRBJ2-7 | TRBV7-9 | CASSSTTSAGEQYF
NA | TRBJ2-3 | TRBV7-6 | CASSPPPGLAGGTTDTQYF
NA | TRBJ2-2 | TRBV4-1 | CASSQVGLRWPGELFF
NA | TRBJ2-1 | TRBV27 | CASKGLAEYKDNEQFF
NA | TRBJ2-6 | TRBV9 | CASSDRAESSGANVLTF
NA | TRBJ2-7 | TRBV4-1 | CASSLKGGGTGFYREQYF
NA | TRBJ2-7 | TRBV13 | CASSLGAGFSYEQYF
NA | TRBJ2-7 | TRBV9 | CASSRPPSYEQYF
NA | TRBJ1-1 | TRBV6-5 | CASSYSANTEAFF